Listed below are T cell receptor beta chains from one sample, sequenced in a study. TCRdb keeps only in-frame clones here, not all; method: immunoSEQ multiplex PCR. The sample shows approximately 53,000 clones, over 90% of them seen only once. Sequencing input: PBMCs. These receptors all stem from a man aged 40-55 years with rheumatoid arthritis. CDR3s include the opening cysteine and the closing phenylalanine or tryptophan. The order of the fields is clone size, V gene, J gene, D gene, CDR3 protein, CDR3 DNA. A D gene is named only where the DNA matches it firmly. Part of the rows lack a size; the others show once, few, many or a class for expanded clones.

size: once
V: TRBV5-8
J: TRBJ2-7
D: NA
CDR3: CASSASYEQYF
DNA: TGTGCCAGCAGCGCGTCCTACGAGCAGTACTTC

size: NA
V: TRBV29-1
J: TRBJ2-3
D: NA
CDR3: CSVEWWDTLSSTDTQYF
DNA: TGCAGCGTTGAGTGGTGGGATACTCTCTCTAGCACAGATACGCAGTATTTT

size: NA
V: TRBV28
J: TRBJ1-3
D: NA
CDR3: CASSSSGPGNTIYF
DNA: TGTGCCAGCAGCTCCTCGGGCCCTGGAAACACCATATATTTT

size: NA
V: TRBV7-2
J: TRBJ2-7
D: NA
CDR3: CASSSGSRYEQYF
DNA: TGTGCCAGCAGCTCCGGGAGTCGCTACGAGCAGTACTTC

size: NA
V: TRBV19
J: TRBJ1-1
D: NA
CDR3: CASSISRETEAFF
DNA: TGTGCCAGTAGTATTTCCAGAGAAACTGAAGCTTTCTTT

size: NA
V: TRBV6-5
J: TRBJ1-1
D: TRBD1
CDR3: CASSSWTGEEAFF
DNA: TGTGCCAGCAGTTCATGGACAGGGGAAGAAGCTTTCTTT

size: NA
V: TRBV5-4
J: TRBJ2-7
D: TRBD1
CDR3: CASSPAGQGGDEQYF
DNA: TGTGCCAGCAGCCCGGCCGGACAGGGGGGGGACGAGCAGTACTTC

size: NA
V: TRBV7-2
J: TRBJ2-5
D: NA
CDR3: CASSDDGGPQYF
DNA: TGTGCCAGCAGCGATGACGGGGGTCCCCAGTACTTC

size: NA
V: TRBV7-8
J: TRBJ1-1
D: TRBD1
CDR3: CASRSRGPDTEAFF
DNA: TGTGCCAGCAGATCCAGGGGGCCGGACACTGAAGCTTTCTTT

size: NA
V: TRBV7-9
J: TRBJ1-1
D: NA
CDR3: CASSLPMGAFF
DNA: TGTGCCAGCAGCCTACCTATGGGAGCTTTCTTT

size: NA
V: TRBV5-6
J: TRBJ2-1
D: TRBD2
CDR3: CASSLRGGVEQFF
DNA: TGTGCCAGCAGCTTGCGGGGGGGCGTTGAGCAGTTCTTC

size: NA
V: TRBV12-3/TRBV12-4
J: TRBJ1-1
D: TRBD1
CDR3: CATGQGTEAFF
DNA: TGTGCCACGGGACAGGGCACTGAAGCTTTCTTT

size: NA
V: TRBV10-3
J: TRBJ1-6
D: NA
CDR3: CAISEVGNNSPLHF
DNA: TGTGCCATCAGTGAAGTCGGGAATAATTCACCCCTCCACTTT

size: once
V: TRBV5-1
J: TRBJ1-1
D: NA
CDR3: CASSEGGTENTEAFF
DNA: TGCGCCAGCAGCGAGGGAGGGACGGAGAACACTGAAGCTTTCTTT

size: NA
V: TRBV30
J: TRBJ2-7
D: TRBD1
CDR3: CAWRDRGRGDEQYF
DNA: TGTGCCTGGAGGGACAGGGGGCGCGGTGACGAGCAGTACTTC